These 26 T cell receptor beta chains were all obtained from the same sample, sequenced in a study of blood T cell repertoires in COVID-19. The repertoire was sequenced with immunoSEQ multiplex PCR; TCRdb's copy has only in-frame clones and lacks some. The sample yields 200,000 to 250,000 clones, 85% seen once. The sequenced material came from PBMCs or T cells enriched from blood (not recorded which). All receptors come from a man aged 40-49 years who had recovered from COVID-19.

This chain links TRBV27 with TRBJ2-7, with 12 bases identical to TRBD2. Germline V gene data show CDR1 as MNHEY and CDR2 as SMNVEV (reference sequence). The trim removed 5 bases at V and 7 bases at J, leaving 9 bases unmatched. The CDR3 contains 15 residues. Here the CDR3 DNA reads TGTGCCAGCAGTCGGACTAGCGGGATTGGGGGGGAGCAGTACTTC. It yields the protein CASSRTSGIGGEQYF.

The gene calls are TRBV7-9 and TRBJ1-1, with D perhaps matching TRBD1 (6 bases). V gave up 2 bases and J gave up 4 bases, with 11 bases separating them. Germline-derived CDR1 and CDR2 are SEHNR and FQNEAQ (reference sequence). The CDR3 contains 14 residues. The CDR3 region is CASSLKGGSTEAFF. DNA for the CDR3: TGTGCCAGCAGCTTAAAGGGGGGGAGCACTGAAGCTTTCTTT.

This clone was found a few times. This chain uses TRBV25-1 with TRBJ2-7, with 7 positions matching TRBD2. Germline V gene sequence: CDR1 MGHDK, CDR2 SYGVNS. The CDR3 consists of 16 residues. V trimming: 0 bases; J trimming: 8 bases; junction bases outside the gene matches: 13. The CDR3 loop reads CASSEYPSGASDKQYF. The CDR3 region has the DNA TGTGCCAGCAGTGAATACCCTAGCGGAGCCTCGGATAAGCAGTACTTC.

The chain joins TRBV29-1 to TRBJ1-2; no reliable D call. This CDR3 is built from 13 residues. Per germline, CDR1 SQVTM and CDR2 ANQGSEA. The V and J ends lost 6 bases and 6 bases respectively, with 17 bases between them. The CDR3 spells CSVTLHEQNGYTF. DNA of the CDR3: TGCAGCGTGACCCTCCACGAACAGAATGGCTACACCTTC.

V and J are TRBV29-1 and TRBJ1-2, with a possible D match to TRBD1 (6 bases). The ends were cut back, 0 bases at V and 8 bases at J, with 13 bases in the middle. The CDR3 runs to 13 residues. Germline assignment: CDR1 SQVTM and CDR2 ANQGSEA. CDR3 in DNA: TGCAGCGTTGAAGATCTCGGGGGGCAGGGCTACACCTTC. This gives the protein CSVEDLGGQGYTF.

The chain joins TRBV7-6 to TRBJ1-2; D is unresolved. Per the germline V gene, CDR1 is SGHVS and CDR2 is FNYEAQ. Between the trimmed V and J ends, which lost 0 bases and 4 bases, there was a span of 9 bases. CDR3 length: 14 residues. In nucleotides, the CDR3 is TGTGCCAGCAGCTTAGCCGACGGAGCCTATGGCTACACCTTC. Its translation: CASSLADGAYGYTF.

The chain is built from TRBV7-2 and TRBJ1-5; 7 bases map to TRBD1. The CDR3 spans 14 residues. The V gene end was trimmed by 3 bases and the J gene end by 3 bases; junction bases not matched to a gene: 2. Germline lookup yields CDR1 SGHTA and CDR2 FQGNSA. CDR3 loop: CASSFGQANQPQHF. In DNA form, the CDR3 reads TGTGCCAGCAGCTTCGGACAGGCCAATCAGCCCCAGCATTTT. The variable domain in full, with the rest retrieved from reference TRBV7-2 and TRBJ1-5, is GAGVSQSPSNKVTEKGKDVELRCDPISGHTALYWYRQSLGQGLEFLIYFQGNSAPDKSGLPSDRFSAERTGGSVSTLTIQRTQQEDSAVYLCASSFGQANQPQHFGDGTRLSIL.

The chain couples TRBV9 to TRBJ2-3; TRBD2 agrees at 9 bases. Looked up from germline, CDR1 is SGDLS and CDR2 is YYNGEE. J gave up 0 bases and V 3 bases, and 8 bases lay outside the gene matches. The CDR3 runs 17 residues. The CDR3 loop is CASSEPLGTSSTDTQYF. CDR3 nucleotides: TGTGCCAGCAGCGAGCCATTGGGGACTAGCAGCACAGATACGCAGTATTTT.

This chain joins TRBV9 and TRBJ2-3; 7 nucleotides align to TRBD1. Per germline, CDR1 SGDLS and CDR2 YYNGEE. After removal of 2 bases from V and 2 bases from J, the junction contained 5 bases not matched to a gene. The CDR3 has 15 residues. The CDR3 nucleotides are TGTGCCAGCAGCGTTACTACAGGGGCCACAGATACGCAGTATTTT. Its translation: CASSVTTGATDTQYF.

A note on this clone: At the DNA level, this CDR3 is encoded by other sequences in the same sample as well. The chain couples TRBV9 to TRBJ1-5; D remains unclear. Per germline, CDR1 SGDLS and CDR2 YYNGEE. The CDR3 covers 15 residues. V lost 0 bases and J lost 0, with 7 bases in between. The CDR3 region is CASSVAGYSNQPQHF. The CDR3 DNA reads as TGTGCCAGCAGCGTAGCGGGTTATAGCAATCAGCCCCAGCATTTT.

The chain employs TRBV29-1 and TRBJ2-5; 11 bases fit TRBD2. Germline CDR1 is SQVTM and CDR2 is ANQGSEA. There are 15 residues in the CDR3. V trimming: 5 bases; J trimming: 2 bases; junction bases outside the gene matches: 7. CDR3: CSVQLAGGNQETQYF. The CDR3 coding sequence is TGCAGCGTTCAGTTAGCGGGAGGGAATCAAGAGACCCAGTACTTC.

This clone was picked up one time. The rearrangement uses TRBV9 and TRBJ2-1; 8 bases align to TRBD1. Per germline, CDR1 SGDLS and CDR2 YYNGEE. J was trimmed by 1 base and V by 1 base; bases with no gene match: 4. CDR3 size: 16 residues. CDR3 amino acids: CASSVSQGASYNEQFF. Written as DNA, the CDR3 is TGTGCCAGCAGCGTATCCCAGGGGGCTTCCTACAATGAGCAGTTCTTC.

The chain employs TRBV5-8 and TRBJ2-1; TRBD2 aligns across 12 bases. Germline CDR1 SGHTS, CDR2 YDEGEE. V shed 0 bases, J shed 4 bases, and the junction held 8 bases outside the gene matches. This CDR3 is built from 18 residues. Written as DNA, the CDR3 is TGTGCCAGCAGCTTGGGCAGGCCGGGACTAGCGGGTTACAATGAGCAGTTCTTC. Residues: CASSLGRPGLAGYNEQFF.

This sequence joins TRBV27 and TRBJ1-5, with TRBD1 as a possible D gene (5 bases). V lost 5 bases and J lost 5, with 25 bases in between. The CDR3 is 18 amino acids. Germline loops: CDR1 MNHEY, CDR2 SMNVEV (reference sequence). CDR3 region: CASSRGLAEGGIDQPQHF. The CDR3 DNA reads as TGTGCCAGCAGTCGGGGCCTAGCGGAGGGCGGGATTGATCAGCCCCAGCATTTT.

The chain carries TRBV6-5 and TRBJ2-7, with D hard to call. The CDR3 contains 11 residues. CDR1 and CDR2 (germline): MNHEY, SVGAGI. Between the trimmed V and J ends, which lost 8 bases and 4 bases, there was a span of 9 bases. This CDR3 is CASRIRYEQYF. Written as DNA, the CDR3 is TGTGCCAGCCGAATCAGATACGAGCAGTACTTC.

V and J are TRBV7-3 and TRBJ2-2; 7 bases are a match to TRBD2. The CDR3 is 16 residues long. CDR1 SGHTA and CDR2 FQGTGA come from the germline V gene. The J segment lost 4 bases and the V segment lost 1 base, leaving 6 bases of the junction unmatched. The CDR3 loop reads CASSLSAGEVTGELFF. In DNA form, the CDR3 reads TGTGCCAGCAGCTTAAGTGCGGGAGAGGTCACCGGGGAGCTGTTTTTT.

The rearrangement joins TRBV19 to TRBJ2-1, with 8 bases aligning to TRBD2. The CDR3 extends over 15 amino acids. V was clipped by 8 bases and J by 0 bases; unmatched bases: 6. Germline-derived CDR1 and CDR2 are LNHDA and SQIVND (reference sequence). The CDR3 region is CASLLAVGSYNEQFF. CDR3 DNA: TGTGCCAGTCTACTAGCGGTTGGCTCCTACAATGAGCAGTTCTTC.

For this clone: At the DNA level, this CDR3 is encoded by other sequences in the same sample as well. This chain links TRBV24-1 with TRBJ2-7, with D maybe TRBD1 (5 bases). The length of the CDR3 is 12 residues. Germline CDR1 and CDR2: KGHDR and SFDVKD. V was trimmed by 4 bases and J by 4 bases, leaving 7 bases between them. CDR3 nucleotides: TGTGCCACCAGTGACCAGGGTTACGAGCAGTACTTC. Its translation is CATSDQGYEQYF.

This rearrangement joins TRBV6-5 to TRBJ2-7; 10 bases line up with TRBD2. Germline CDR1 is MNHEY and CDR2 is SVGAGI. The CDR3 consists of 14 residues. The junction had 5 bases not matched to a gene; V was cut back by 5 bases and J by 4 bases. The CDR3 region is CASSPTSGIYEQYF. DNA of the CDR3: TGTGCCAGCAGTCCCACTAGCGGGATTTACGAGCAGTACTTC.

The chain is built from TRBV30 and TRBJ1-4; no definite D call. The germline gives CDR1 GTSNPN, CDR2 SVGIG (reference sequence). CDR3 length equals 13 residues. V was trimmed by 5 bases and J by 11 bases, leaving 18 bases between them. CDR3 amino acids: CAWATGPGEKLFF. The CDR3 DNA is TGTGCCTGGGCTACGGGCCCCGGGGAGAAACTGTTTTTT. Using reference TRBV30 and TRBJ1-4 for the parts outside the CDR3, the full variable domain is SQTIHQWPATLVQPVGSPLSLECTVEGTSNPNLYWYRQAAGRGLQLLFYSVGIGQISSEVPQNLSASRPQDRQFILSSKKLLLSDSGFYLCAWATGPGEKLFFGSGTQLSVL.

The rearrangement links TRBV19 to TRBJ1-5; no reliable D call. This CDR3 is 15 amino acids long. Germline V lookup: CDR1 LNHDA, CDR2 SQIVND (reference sequence). V lost 1 base and J lost 0, with 7 bases in between. CDR3 in amino acids: CASSIVQYSNQPQHF. In DNA form, the CDR3 reads TGTGCCAGTAGTATAGTACAGTATAGCAATCAGCCCCAGCATTTT.

The gene calls are TRBV9 and TRBJ1-6, with 10 bases that match TRBD1. V trimming: 4 bases; J trimming: 4 bases; junction bases outside the gene matches: 8. Germline CDR1 reads SGDLS; CDR2 reads YYNGEE. CDR3 length: 17 amino acids. The CDR3 sequence: CASSPGPGQGYNSPLHF. In nucleotides, the CDR3 is TGTGCCAGCAGCCCCGGCCCGGGACAGGGGTATAATTCACCCCTCCACTTT. The full variable domain, with the rest looked up from reference TRBV9 and TRBJ1-6, is DSGVTQTPKHLITATGQRVTLRCSPRSGDLSVYWYQQSLDQGLQFLIQYYNGEERAKGNILERFSAQQFPDLHSELNLSSLELGDSALYFCASSPGPGQGYNSPLHFGNGTRLTVT.

DNA of the CDR3: TGTGCCAGCAGCTTTTACGGGGACTATGGCTACACCTTC. It encodes CASSFYGDYGYTF. The chain uses TRBV7-8 and TRBJ1-2; D ambiguous. This CDR3 spans 13 amino acids. Trimming took off 3 bases at V and 3 bases at J, with 8 bases between the two ends. The germline gives CDR1 SGHVS, CDR2 FQNEAQ.

The chain is built from TRBV5-4 and TRBJ1-1, with D perhaps matching TRBD1 (5 bases). V was pared by 4 bases and J by 4 bases, with 23 bases between. This CDR3 comprises 17 residues. The germline V gene has CDR1 SGHNT and CDR2 YYREEE (reference sequence). The CDR3 nucleotides read TGTGCCAGCAGCCCTGAAGGCAGGGCCAAGGGTAGCACTGAAGCTTTCTTT. As protein: CASSPEGRAKGSTEAFF. Supplemented by reference TRBV5-4 and TRBJ1-1, the full variable domain reads ETGVTQSPTHLIKTRGQQVTLRCSSQSGHNTVSWYQQALGQGPQFIFQYYREEENGRGNFPPRFSGLQFPNYSSELNVNALELDDSALYLCASSPEGRAKGSTEAFFGQGTRLTVV.

V usage is TRBV15 and J usage is TRBJ1-2; 7 nucleotides match TRBD1. Unmatched junction bases numbered 10, after V lost 7 bases and J lost 5 bases. The CDR3 has 14 residues. Germline V gene lookup returns CDR1 LNHNV and CDR2 YYDKDF (reference sequence). CDR3: CATKIQGRRYGYTF. The DNA of the CDR3 is TGTGCCACCAAAATACAGGGGAGGCGATATGGCTACACCTTC.

V usage is TRBV7-9 and J usage is TRBJ2-2, with 11 bases that match TRBD2. Trimming removed 2 bases from V and 6 bases from J; junction bases left unmatched: 5. CDR1 and CDR2 from the germline V gene are SEHNR and FQNEAQ (reference sequence). CDR3 size: 16 residues. CDR3 nucleotide sequence: TGTGCCAGCAGCTTAATGTCTAGCGGGAGGCCCGGGGAGCTGTTTTTT. Encoded protein: CASSLMSSGRPGELFF.